This record concerns one TCR beta chain sequence. The antigen remains undetermined. The source of the sample is a study of shared clonotypes between healthy human individuals. Findings and limits, study-wide: Clonotypes shared by all four donors outscored non-shared clonotypes in generation probability. Deeper or shallower sequencing was expected to change how clonotypes are shared among donors.

CD45RO-negative, CCR7-selected cells formed the naive CD8 fraction, which excluded terminally differentiated effector memory CD45RA+ cells. Caucasian adults residing in Nashville, Tennessee made up all the donors. This table comes from immunoSEQ multiplex PCR, and its TCRdb copy is limited to in-frame clones, with some not included. The sample includes under 700,000 clones, 85% to 95% of them seen just once. Germline V gene lookup returns CDR1 SGHDN and CDR2 FVKESK. This CDR3 is built from 14 residues. Between the trimmed V and J ends, which lost 3 bases and 15 bases, there was a span of 21 bases. Material: naive CD8+ T cells sorted from blood. This rearrangement joins TRBV14 to TRBJ2-1, with D possibly being TRBD2 (5 bases). This sequence was found in a woman in her twenties or thirties in good health. The CDR3 sequence: CASSHRDLPTLPFF. In nucleotides, the CDR3 is TGTGCCAGCAGCCACCGGGATCTTCCAACCTTACCGTTCTTC.